One sample yielded the 21 T cell receptor beta chains listed below, sequenced in a study of CD4 T cell repertoires in COVID-19. Sequencing was performed with immunoSEQ multiplex PCR; in TCRdb, only in-frame clones are kept and a portion is missing. This table has about 24,000 clones, about 94% appearing once. No culture step preceded sequencing of the ex vivo isolated memory T cells. The sample consisted of circulating follicular helper CD4+ T cells (cTfh) from blood, taken before the COVID-19 pandemic. Receptors were obtained from a human donor who had COVID-19.

The chain has TRBV28 and TRBJ2-7; TRBD1 is a possible D gene (7 bases). This CDR3 has 13 residues. In germline, CDR1 is MDHEN, CDR2 SYDVKM. The germline V and J ends were trimmed by 8 bases and 2 bases, with 13 bases remaining between them. This chain's CDR3 is CASSGDSAYEQYF. CDR3 bases: TGTGCCAGCTCGGGGGACAGCGCCTACGAGCAGTACTTC.

The gene calls are TRBV9 and TRBJ2-1; D is possibly TRBD2 (5 bases). The germline V and J ends were trimmed by 4 bases and 0 bases, with 11 bases remaining between them. Germline-derived CDR1 and CDR2 are SGDLS and YYNGEE. This CDR3 is built from 15 residues. CDR3 DNA: TGTGCCAGCAGCCCCCTCGGAGGCTCCTACAATGAGCAGTTCTTC. Amino acid sequence: CASSPLGGSYNEQFF.

The V call is TRBV11-2, the J call TRBJ2-5; 7 bases match TRBD2. CDR3 length: 14 amino acids. Per germline, CDR1 SGHAT and CDR2 FQNNGV. The ends lost 5 bases at V and 3 bases at J; junction bases unmatched: 6. The DNA of the CDR3 is TGTGCCAGCAGCCTCCTCGGGGGGAAAGAGACCCAGTACTTC. Translated, it gives CASSLLGGKETQYF.

The V and J genes are TRBV7-2 and TRBJ2-3, with TRBD2 identical over 11 bases. This CDR3 is 15 amino acids long. Losses at the gene ends were 5 bases for V and 4 bases for J; bases not matched to a gene: 5. Germline values: CDR1 SGHTA, CDR2 FQGNSA. The CDR3 DNA follows: TGTGCCAGCAGCATTGATAGCGGGAGGGCAGATACGCAGTATTTT. This gives the protein CASSIDSGRADTQYF.

The rearrangement joins TRBV9 to TRBJ2-7; TRBD1 agrees at 9 bases. Trimming at V came to 4 bases and at J to 0 bases, leaving 5 bases not matched to a gene. CDR3 length equals 15 residues. Germline V CDR1 and CDR2: SGDLS, YYNGEE. Written as DNA, the CDR3 is TGTGCCAGCAGCCCAGGACAGGGGAGCTCCTACGAGCAGTACTTC. This translates into CASSPGQGSSYEQYF.

V gene TRBV2 combines with J gene TRBJ2-5; no clear D. Looked up from germline, CDR1 is SNHLY and CDR2 is FYNNEI. V was shortened by 7 bases and J by 1 base, with 19 bases between the two germline ends. CDR3 length: 16 amino acids. The CDR3 is CASTQDGVWAQETQYF. In nucleotides, the CDR3 is TGTGCCAGCACTCAAGATGGTGTGTGGGCCCAAGAGACCCAGTACTTC.

This clone has only one observation. The chain employs TRBV7-9 and TRBJ2-7; D is possibly TRBD1 (5 bases). This CDR3 is built from 15 residues. V lost 5 bases and J 0 bases, leaving 14 bases between the germline ends. Germline V gene data show CDR1 as SEHNR and CDR2 as FQNEAQ (reference sequence). Here the CDR3 reads CASSPPTAPSYEQYF. The CDR3 bases are TGTGCCAGCAGCCCGCCGACAGCGCCCTCCTACGAGCAGTACTTC.

The chain combines TRBV5-5 with TRBJ1-4; D remains unclear. This CDR3 contains 12 residues. Trimming left V 4 bases short and J 8 bases short, with 9 bases between. Germline CDR1 and CDR2: SGHKS and YYEKEE (reference sequence). The CDR3 here is CASSATEEKLFF. CDR3 coding DNA: TGTGCCAGCAGCGCGACGGAGGAAAAACTGTTTTTT.

The rearrangement uses TRBV29-1 and TRBJ1-1; 10 nucleotides match TRBD1. The CDR3 contains 13 residues. The junction had 3 bases not matched to a gene; V was cut back by 4 bases and J by 4 bases. Germline V gene lookup returns CDR1 SQVTM and CDR2 ANQGSEA. In nucleotides, the CDR3 is TGCAGCGTTGGACAGGGGGCTGCCACTGAAGCTTTCTTT. It specifies CSVGQGAATEAFF.

The chain links TRBV6-5 to TRBJ2-1, with D unresolved. This CDR3 is 14 amino acids long. V was shortened by 2 bases and J by 5 bases, with 10 bases between the two germline ends. Germline V gives CDR1 MNHEY, CDR2 SVGAGI. The CDR3 is CASSYSYADNEQFF. In DNA form, the CDR3 reads TGTGCCAGCAGTTACAGCTACGCTGACAATGAGCAGTTCTTC.

V and J are TRBV7-2 and TRBJ1-1, with a weak D call TRBD1 (6 bases). The V end was cut by 1 base, the J end by 9 bases, with 18 bases between. Germline V gene lookup returns CDR1 SGHTA and CDR2 FQGNSA. CDR3 length: 15 amino acids. DNA for the CDR3: TGTGCCAGCAGCTTAGTCGGCCCCACGGACAGAAAAGCTTTCTTT. Translation gives CASSLVGPTDRKAFF.

V gene TRBV4-2 combines with J gene TRBJ2-2, with 7 bases lining up with TRBD2. Trimming at V came to 0 bases and at J to 5 bases, leaving 9 bases not matched to a gene. Germline V lookup: CDR1 LGHNA, CDR2 YNFKEQ. There are 17 residues in the CDR3. The CDR3 DNA sequence: TGTGCCAGCAGCCAAGAGAGGGCCCGCGGGGGTACCGGGGAGCTGTTTTTT. It codes for CASSQERARGGTGELFF.

The V and J genes are TRBV2 and TRBJ1-2; 7 bases fit TRBD1. This CDR3 is built from 16 residues. After removal of 0 bases from V and 7 bases from J, the junction contained 11 bases not matched to a gene. The germline V gene has CDR1 SNHLY and CDR2 FYNNEI. The CDR3 region is CASSEASTRGIGGYTF. CDR3 coding DNA: TGTGCCAGCAGTGAAGCTTCCACCAGGGGGATTGGTGGCTACACCTTC.

CDR3 bases: TGTGCCAGCAGGTGGGAGGGTTTTGATACGCAGTATTTT. This codes for CASRWEGFDTQYF. The rearrangement uses TRBV6-1 and TRBJ2-3; TRBD2 matches 7 bases. The V and J ends lost 6 bases and 6 bases, in that order; junction bases with no gene match: 6. Germline loops: CDR1 MNHNS, CDR2 SASEGT. The CDR3 covers 13 residues.

This clone was seen only once. The chain joins TRBV11-2 to TRBJ2-5; 9 bases align to TRBD2. The V gene's germline CDR1 is SGHAT and CDR2 FQNNGV. V lost 5 bases and J lost 5; bases outside the gene matches: 12. The CDR3 runs 16 residues. CDR3 protein: CASSPSRGGAGETQYF. The CDR3 nucleotides are TGTGCCAGCAGCCCCTCCCGCGGGGGGGCGGGGGAGACCCAGTACTTC.

This rearrangement joins TRBV27 to TRBJ2-1; TRBD1 matches 9 bases. Losses at the gene ends were 2 bases for V and 15 bases for J; bases not matched to a gene: 5. Germline-derived CDR1 and CDR2 are MNHEY and SMNVEV (reference sequence). The CDR3 spans 12 residues. The CDR3 protein is CASSLGGQGLFF. The DNA for the CDR3 is TGTGCCAGCAGTTTAGGGGGACAGGGTCTGTTCTTC.

In this sample, this clone turned up once. J is TRBJ1-1 and V is TRBV10-3, with a possible D match to TRBD1 (5 bases). This CDR3 is 13 amino acids long. The germline V gene has CDR1 ENHRY and CDR2 SYGVKD. The germline V and J ends were trimmed by 0 bases and 5 bases, with 7 bases remaining between them. The CDR3 region is CAISESGGTEAFF. CDR3 bases: TGTGCCATCAGTGAGTCGGGGGGAACTGAAGCTTTCTTT.

V usage is TRBV28 and J usage is TRBJ2-5; D is undetermined. The J call is in doubt because the DNA end fits TRBJ2-7 better. Germline assignment: CDR1 MDHEN and CDR2 SYDVKM. This CDR3 region has 16 residues. CDR3 nucleotide sequence: TGTGCCAGCCCACCCCCCCTGATAGGAGTACTTGACGAGCAGTACTTC. Translating gives CASPPPLIGVLDEQYF.

V usage is TRBV11-2 and J usage is TRBJ2-7; 8 bases match TRBD1. The CDR3 has 14 residues. CDR1 and CDR2 from the germline V gene are SGHAT and FQNNGV. The ends lost 5 bases at V and 5 bases at J; junction bases unmatched: 8. CDR3 protein: CASSKMTGANEQYF. CDR3 coding DNA: TGTGCCAGCAGCAAAATGACAGGGGCGAACGAGCAGTACTTC.

The chain has TRBV2 and TRBJ2-5; 11 bases are a match to TRBD1. The CDR3 is 15 residues long. Germline V lookup: CDR1 SNHLY, CDR2 FYNNEI. V trimming: 6 bases; J trimming: 5 bases; junction bases outside the gene matches: 8. In DNA form, the CDR3 reads TGTGCCAGCAGCGCCGGACAGGGGGCCGGGGAGACCCAGTACTTC. Protein: CASSAGQGAGETQYF.

The chain carries TRBV9 and TRBJ1-1, with D uncertain. CDR1 SGDLS and CDR2 YYNGEE come from the germline V gene. V was pared by 4 bases and J by 4 bases, with 11 bases between. This CDR3 spans 13 amino acids. The CDR3 is CASSPYLLTEAFF. The CDR3 nucleotides are TGTGCCAGCAGCCCTTATCTACTCACTGAAGCTTTCTTT. Variable domain in full (rest from reference TRBV9 and TRBJ1-1): DSGVTQTPKHLITATGQRVTLRCSPRSGDLSVYWYQQSLDQGLQFLIQYYNGEERAKGNILERFSAQQFPDLHSELNLSSLELGDSALYFCASSPYLLTEAFFGQGTRLTVV.